The 2 T cell receptor beta chains below were found in one sample sequenced in a study of shared clonotypes between healthy human individuals. Cells designated naive CD8 were CD45RO-negative and were positively selected for CCR7, with terminally differentiated effector memory CD45RA+ cells excluded. Sequenced by immunoSEQ multiplex PCR; TCRdb stores in-frame clones only, minus some. The sample records millions of clones, about 95% being singletons. Sequenced material: naive CD8+ T cells sorted from blood. The receptors here all came from a man aged 18 to 29 in good health.

The chain is built from TRBV2 and TRBJ2-7, with 9 positions matching TRBD2. In germline, CDR1 is SNHLY, CDR2 FYNNEI. The CDR3 is made up of 14 amino acids. The V segment lost 4 bases and the J segment 2 bases; nucleotides outside the gene matches: 3. For the CDR3, the DNA is TGTGCCAGCAGTGCGACTAGCGGAACCTACGAGCAGTACTTC. Translation gives CASSATSGTYEQYF.

The rearrangement joins TRBV13 to TRBJ2-5; 8 bases are shared with TRBD1. The CDR3 runs 13 residues. J lost 5 bases, V lost 5 bases, and 4 bases had no gene match. Germline-derived CDR1 and CDR2 are PRHDT and FYEKMQ (reference sequence). This chain's CDR3 is CASSEDREETQYF. In nucleotides, the CDR3 is TGTGCCAGCAGCGAGGACAGGGAGGAGACCCAGTACTTC.